This entry describes one T cell receptor beta chain. There is no known antigen for this receptor. No much larger clonotype is one base removed from it; base qualities were not supplied. The entry originates in a study of OX40 agonist ivuxolimab in advanced cancers. Concerning the study at large: Ivuxolimab, which targeted the costimulatory receptor OX40 (CD134), was an agonistic, fully human IgG2 monoclonal antibody. Intravenous ivuxolimab was administered to patients every 2 weeks at six dose levels: 0.01, 0.1, 0.3, 1.5, 3 and 10 mg/kg. Of the approximately 53 patients in dose escalation, about 19 had hepatocellular carcinoma, approximately 15 had melanoma, 9 had renal cell carcinoma and 9 had head and neck cancer. In the dose-escalation cohort, roughly four fifths of patients were male, and the mean age was roughly 60 years, with a range of about 23 to 85. Patients were allowed to have had prior anti-PD-1, anti-PD-L1 or anti-CTLA-4 therapy, and 40% of the dose-escalation patients had been treated with checkpoint inhibitors. Partial responses occurred in three dose-escalation patients: two with cutaneous melanoma and one with hepatocellular carcinoma. The point of sequencing TCRbeta in the periphery was to test whether ivuxolimab changed TCR sequence diversity and drove clonal T-cell expansion. The paper reports the monotherapy dose-escalation portion (N ≈ 50 patients) of the phase I ivuxolimab trial. The paper's findings and limits, for the study overall: On average, CD8+ T cells showed more expanded clones than CD4+ T cells after ivuxolimab. Low levels of normalized T-cell clonal expansion were also seen in some patients who did not respond. Which antigens the clonally expanded peripheral T cells were specific for was not determined. Partial responders in the 0.1-3.0 mg/kg groups had among the lowest normalized peripheral clonal expansion, especially among CD8+ T cells. At doses of 0.1 to 3.0 mg/kg, clonal expansion of both CD4+ and CD8+ T cells in blood was seen between baseline and week 6.

The trial excluded patients who had a history of autoimmune disease or were on systemic immunosuppression. In every dose cohort, peripheral blood was drawn for TCR sequencing at baseline, cycle 4 day 1, and cycle 7 day 1. Samples were obtained from an open-label, multicenter, first-in-human phase I dose-escalation trial of ivuxolimab. Adults with locally advanced or metastatic melanoma, renal cell carcinoma, hepatocellular carcinoma or head and neck squamous cell carcinoma were enrolled in the trial. CD4+ and CD8+ T cells were sorted separately from peripheral blood before TCR sequencing. The germline V gene (reference sequence) provides CDR1 GTSNPN and CDR2 SVGIG. Its CDR3 holds 12 amino acids, cysteine through phenylalanine. The read is trimmed to its CDR3 DNA, 36 bases read in frame from base 1. V is cut by 2 bases and J by 7 bases, and the space between the germline ends is 9 bases. To sequence the TCRbeta CDR3 region, genomic DNA was isolated from the sorted cells. The immunoSEQ Assay was used for sequencing of TCRbeta CDR3 regions. Entries here come from immuneACCESS through TCRdb and include only in-frame sequences with V and J called. Some clones fail to appear in such tables; in the studies checked, an unresolved V gene covers under half of the shortfall, and the cause of the remainder is unknown. This sample is represented by 65,000 to 95,000 clones; about nine tenths of them were singletons. In total, the top ten clones hold 0.33% of the sample.

The TCR was taken from an adult with an advanced solid tumor such as melanoma, head and neck, liver or kidney cancer. Sequencing was performed on CD4+ or CD8+ T cells sorted from blood, taken in a trial of the OX40 agonist ivuxolimab. The rearranged chain carries TRBV30 and TRBJ2-1; the D segment cannot be called with confidence. The DNA sequence reads TGTGCCTGGAGTTTGAGTTCGAATGAGCAGTTCTTC. This yields the protein CAWSLSSNEQFF.